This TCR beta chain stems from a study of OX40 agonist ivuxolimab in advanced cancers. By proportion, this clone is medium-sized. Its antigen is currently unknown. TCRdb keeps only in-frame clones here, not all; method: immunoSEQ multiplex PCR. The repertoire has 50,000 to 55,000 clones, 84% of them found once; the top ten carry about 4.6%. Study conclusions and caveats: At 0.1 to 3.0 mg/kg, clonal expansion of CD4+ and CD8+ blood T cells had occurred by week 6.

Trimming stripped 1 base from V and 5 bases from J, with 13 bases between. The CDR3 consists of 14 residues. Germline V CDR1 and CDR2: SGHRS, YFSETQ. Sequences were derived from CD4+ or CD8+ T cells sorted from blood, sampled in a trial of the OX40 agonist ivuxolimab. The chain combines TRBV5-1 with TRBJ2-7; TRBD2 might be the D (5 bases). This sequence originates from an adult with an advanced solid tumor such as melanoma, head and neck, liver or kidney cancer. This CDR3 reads CASSLNWGANEQYF. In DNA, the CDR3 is TGCGCCAGCAGCTTGAATTGGGGAGCCAACGAGCAGTACTTC. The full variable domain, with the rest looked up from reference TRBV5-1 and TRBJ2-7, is KAGVTQTPRYLIKTRGQQVTLSCSPISGHRSVSWYQQTPGQGLQFLFEYFSETQRNKGNFPGRFSGRQFSNSRSEMNVSTLELGDSALYLCASSLNWGANEQYFGPGTRLTVT.